This T cell receptor beta chain was retrieved from a study of cytomegalovirus exposure and HLA in healthy donors. Assay: immunoSEQ multiplex PCR; the TCRdb copy retains only in-frame clones and omits some. The repertoire holds about 150,000 clones, with around nine tenths as singletons. The receptor's source is a woman in her late teens or twenties in good health and CMV-seropositive. Material: PBMCs.

As DNA, the CDR3 is TGTGCCAGCAGTTATCGACAGGCGAACACTGAAGCTTTCTTT. Its translation: CASSYRQANTEAFF. The chain has TRBV11-2 and TRBJ1-1; TRBD1 might be the D (6 bases). The CDR3 consists of 14 residues. Trimming left V 6 bases short and J 1 base short, with 12 bases between. The germline CDR1 and CDR2 sequences are SGHAT and FQNNGV.